A single sample gave rise to the 30 T cell receptor beta chains below, sequenced in a study of T-cell reconstitution after alpha-beta-depleted transplantation in children. A library of TCRbeta sequences, prepared with unique molecular identifiers, was generated. TCRdb used MiXCR to reprocess the PCR reads, holding one entry per CDR3 protein. The sample records hundreds of thousands of distinct CDR3 sequences, around 13% being singletons. Sequencing was performed on PBMCs, mostly from graft donor cells, taken 360 days after TCRalphabeta/CD19-depleted stem cell transplant. The source is a male patient aged 10-17 years who had a stem cell transplant for acute myeloid leukemia, so the T cells may come from the graft donor.

This clonotype has more than one count but fewer than ten. The chain couples TRBV18 to TRBJ1-5, with 7 bases matching TRBD1. The CDR3 covers 18 residues. Losses at the gene ends were 3 bases for V and 0 bases for J; bases not matched to a gene: 11. The germline CDR1 and CDR2 sequences are KGHSH and LQKENI. This CDR3 reads CASSPGTAGVNSNQPQHF. The CDR3 coding sequence is TGTGCCAGCTCACCCGGGACAGCTGGGGTAAATAGCAATCAGCCCCAGCATTTT.

This clonotype was seen a few times. V gene TRBV9 combines with J gene TRBJ2-7; D might be TRBD2 (6 bases). The length of the CDR3 is 15 residues. Germline V gene sequence: CDR1 SGDLS, CDR2 YYNGEE. Deletions cut 4 bases from V and 2 bases from J, with 16 bases between. The CDR3 DNA reads TGTGCCAGCAGCCCCAGGACTACGGGACCCTACGAGCAGTACTTC. Amino acid sequence: CASSPRTTGPYEQYF.

The chain joins TRBV7-9 to TRBJ1-3, with TRBD1 identical over 8 bases. The junction had 7 bases not matched to a gene; V was cut back by 5 bases and J by 4 bases. The CDR3 runs to 15 residues. From germline, CDR1 is SEHNR and CDR2 FQNEAQ (reference sequence). The CDR3 sequence is CASSPTGGLGNTIYF. CDR3 coding DNA: TGTGCCAGCAGCCCCACAGGGGGGCTCGGAAACACCATATATTTT.

The chain uses TRBV27 and TRBJ2-1; D is possibly TRBD2 (5 bases). V was trimmed by 5 bases and J by 2 bases, leaving 19 bases between them. Looked up from germline, CDR1 is MNHEY and CDR2 is SMNVEV (reference sequence). CDR3 length: 17 residues. CDR3 residues: CASSRYRRTSPYNEQFF. DNA of the CDR3: TGTGCCAGCAGTCGCTATCGTAGGACTTCCCCCTACAATGAGCAGTTCTTC.

This clonotype occurred many times. V usage is TRBV29-1 and J usage is TRBJ2-2; D assignment may be TRBD1 or TRBD2 (6 bases each). The CDR3 length is 14 residues. V lost 7 bases and J lost 4, with 16 bases in between. Per germline, CDR1 SQVTM and CDR2 ANQGSEA. CDR3 residues: CSAPGGSFTGELFF. The CDR3 DNA is TGCAGCGCCCCCGGGGGCAGCTTCACCGGGGAGCTGTTTTTT.

This clonotype was counted a few times. The chain combines TRBV6-1 with TRBJ2-5; perhaps TRBD2 as D (5 bases). This CDR3 comprises 13 residues. Germline V CDR1 and CDR2: MNHNS, SASEGT. Between the trimmed V and J ends, which lost 5 bases and 7 bases, there was a span of 14 bases. CDR3 bases: TGTGCCAGCAGTCTAAAGCCCGGAGGGACCCAGTACTTC. This codes for CASSLKPGGTQYF.

This clonotype was counted only a few times. CDR3 sequence: CSANGPGTPREYF. The CDR3 nucleotides read TGCAGTGCCAACGGACCCGGGACTCCGAGGGAGTACTTC. The chain employs TRBV20-1 and TRBJ2-7, with D possibly being TRBD2 (6 bases). V was shortened by 6 bases and J by 11 bases, with 23 bases between the two germline ends. The CDR3 extends over 13 amino acids. CDR1 and CDR2 from the germline V gene are DFQATT and SNEGSKA (reference sequence).

This clonotype was observed at least ten times. This sequence joins TRBV7-8 and TRBJ2-5; D is possibly TRBD2 (5 bases). The V end was cut by 11 bases, the J end by 5 bases, with 18 bases between. The CDR3 loop spans 13 amino acids. The germline V gene has CDR1 SGHVS and CDR2 FQNEAQ. CDR3 sequence reads: CAYSFGSKETQYF. The CDR3 coding sequence is TGTGCCTATAGCTTTGGGAGCAAGGAGACCCAGTACTTC.

This rearrangement joins TRBV29-1 to TRBJ1-1, with TRBD1 identical over 7 bases. The CDR3 loop spans 14 amino acids. The junction had 11 bases not matched to a gene; V was cut back by 6 bases and J by 4 bases. Germline CDR1 reads SQVTM; CDR2 reads ANQGSEA. The CDR3 reads CSVDYRGAGTEAFF. CDR3 sequence (DNA): TGCAGCGTCGACTACAGGGGAGCGGGCACTGAAGCTTTCTTT.

This clonotype was detected a few times. The chain combines TRBV20-1 with TRBJ2-7; maybe TRBD2 (5 bases). The CDR3 spans 14 residues. V was pared by 5 bases and J by 2 bases, with 16 bases between. Germline loops: CDR1 DFQATT, CDR2 SNEGSKA (reference sequence). CDR3 sequence reads: CSAPTAGLPYEQYF. Written as DNA, the CDR3 is TGCAGTGCTCCAACGGCCGGACTCCCCTACGAGCAGTACTTC.

The chain links TRBV20-1 to TRBJ1-1; tentatively, D is TRBD1 (6 bases). The germline V and J ends were trimmed by 1 base and 0 bases, with 18 bases remaining between them. Germline V gives CDR1 DFQATT, CDR2 SNEGSKA (reference sequence). This CDR3 is 17 amino acids long. The CDR3 reads CSARGAAGQPMNTEAFF. As DNA, the CDR3 is TGCAGTGCTAGAGGGGCGGCCGGACAGCCAATGAACACTGAAGCTTTCTTT.

The chain employs TRBV28 and TRBJ1-2; 7 bases fit TRBD1. Germline lookup yields CDR1 MDHEN and CDR2 SYDVKM. There are 18 residues in the CDR3. The V segment lost 3 bases and the J segment 2 bases; nucleotides outside the gene matches: 15. The CDR3 bases are TGTGCCAGCAGTTTTCAGAGGGACAGACCGGTGTTAAACTATGGCTACACCTTC. Amino acid sequence: CASSFQRDRPVLNYGYTF.

This clonotype occurred a few times. V usage is TRBV15 and J usage is TRBJ2-3, with 9 positions matching TRBD2. There are 17 residues in the CDR3. V lost 2 bases and J lost 0; bases outside the gene matches: 6. Germline lookup yields CDR1 LNHNV and CDR2 YYDKDF (reference sequence). The CDR3 coding sequence is TGTGCCACCAGCAGACACGCTAGCGGGAAGAGCACAGATACGCAGTATTTT. Residues: CATSRHASGKSTDTQYF.

There are a few counts of this clonotype. The chain is built from TRBV6-5 and TRBJ2-3; TRBD2 matches 9 bases. The CDR3 sequence is 16 residues long. CDR1 and CDR2 from the germline V gene are MNHEY and SVGAGI. V dropped 1 base and J dropped 5; count of bases not matched to a gene: 7. The CDR3 sequence is CASSYFRAGGEDTQYF. CDR3 coding DNA: TGTGCCAGCAGTTACTTTCGTGCGGGAGGGGAAGATACGCAGTATTTT.

This clonotype was found a few times. The chain combines TRBV28 with TRBJ2-7; 9 bases are a match to TRBD2. Germline CDR1 MDHEN, CDR2 SYDVKM. Losses at the gene ends were 3 bases for V and 3 bases for J; bases not matched to a gene: 6. The length of the CDR3 is 15 residues. In DNA, the CDR3 is TGTGCCAGCAGTTTCGGCGGGAGGGCCCTCTACGAGCAGTACTTC. Translated, it gives CASSFGGRALYEQYF. Based on the CDR3 plus reference TRBV28 and TRBJ2-7, the full variable domain is DVKVTQSSRYLVKRTGEKVFLECVQDMDHENMFWYRQDPGLGLRLIYFSYDVKMKEKGDIPEGYSVSREKKERFSLILESASTNQTSMYLCASSFGGRALYEQYFGPGTRLTVT.

This clonotype was observed a few times. V is TRBV4-3 and J is TRBJ2-7; TRBD1 is a possible D gene (6 bases). V lost 3 bases and J 3 bases, leaving 12 bases between the germline ends. Germline V CDR1 and CDR2: LGHNA, YSLEER. This CDR3 is 14 amino acids long. In DNA, the CDR3 is TGCGCCAGCAGCCAGGAGAGGGGGATCTACGAGCAGTACTTC. This translates into CASSQERGIYEQYF.

This clonotype has at least ten counts. The genes are TRBV12-3 or TRBV12-4 and TRBJ2-1, with a tentative D call TRBD2 (6 bases). CDR3 size: 15 residues. The V end was cut by 5 bases, the J end by 9 bases, with 20 bases between. CDR3 sequence (DNA): TGTGCCAGCAGTACCGACGGGTCACTAGCCACTGAGCAGTTCTTC. Its translation: CASSTDGSLATEQFF.

The CDR3 loop is CASSGQTSGRAINEQFF. The CDR3 nucleotides are TGTGCCAGCAGCGGTCAAACTAGCGGGAGGGCAATCAATGAGCAGTTCTTC. V gene TRBV11-3 combines with J gene TRBJ2-1; 13 nucleotides line up with TRBD2. The CDR3 spans 17 residues. The ends lost 5 bases at V and 6 bases at J; junction bases unmatched: 10. Germline values: CDR1 SGHNT, CDR2 YENEEA. Together with reference TRBV11-3 and TRBJ2-1, the CDR3 gives the full variable domain: EAGVVQSPRYKIIEKKQPVAFWCNPISGHNTLYWYLQNLGQGPELLIRYENEEAVDDSQLPKDRFSAERLKGVDSTLKIQPAELGDSAVYLCASSGQTSGRAINEQFFGPGTRLTVL.

This clonotype was detected ten times or more. The chain recombines TRBV25-1 with TRBJ2-1; 10 bases fit TRBD2. Germline V gives CDR1 MGHDK, CDR2 SYGVNS. The CDR3 contains 16 residues. V shed 1 base, J shed 8 bases, and the junction held 8 bases outside the gene matches. The CDR3: CASSEFGSGRSDEQFF. In DNA, the CDR3 is TGTGCCAGCAGTGAATTTGGTAGCGGGAGGTCCGATGAGCAGTTCTTC. The full variable domain, rest sourced from reference TRBV25-1 and TRBJ2-1, is EADIYQTPRYLVIGTGKKITLECSQTMGHDKMYWYQQDPGMELHLIHYSYGVNSTEKGDLSSESTVSRIRTEHFPLTLESARPSHTSQYLCASSEFGSGRSDEQFFGPGTRLTVL.

The chain uses TRBV19 and TRBJ2-6; a possible D gene is TRBD1 (6 bases). The CDR3 is 17 amino acids. V was pared by 8 bases and J by 0 bases, with 17 bases between. Germline V lookup: CDR1 LNHDA, CDR2 SQIVND (reference sequence). This CDR3 is CASYRDNALSGANVLTF. The CDR3 coding sequence is TGTGCCAGTTATCGGGACAACGCCCTCTCTGGGGCCAACGTCCTGACTTTC.

The chain has TRBV11-2 and TRBJ2-2; D unclear. Germline CDR1 SGHAT, CDR2 FQNNGV. The length of the CDR3 is 17 residues. Trimming took off 5 bases at V and 6 bases at J, with 22 bases between the two ends. The CDR3 DNA reads as TGTGCCAGCAGCCTCACTTTTGACGTCCATTACGCCGGGGAGCTGTTTTTT. This translates into CASSLTFDVHYAGELFF.

In its sample, this clonotype was seen a few times. The chain is built from TRBV20-1 and TRBJ2-2; TRBD2 matches 8 bases. This CDR3 comprises 16 residues. V shed 0 bases, J shed 7 bases, and the junction held 10 bases outside the gene matches. The germline V gene encodes CDR1 DFQATT and CDR2 SNEGSKA (reference sequence). The CDR3 nucleotides are TGCAGTGCTAGAGATCTACAGCGGGAGTACGGCGGGGAGCTGTTTTTT. This codes for CSARDLQREYGGELFF.

This clonotype was picked up a small number of times. This chain connects TRBV6-2 or TRBV6-3 to TRBJ2-3; tentatively, D is TRBD2 (5 bases). The CDR3 has 14 residues. The V gene's germline CDR1 is MNHEY and CDR2 SVGEGT. V shed 4 bases and J shed 4 bases, with 12 bases lying between them. The CDR3 DNA reads TGTGCCAGCAGTTGGAGGAGAGACGCAGATACGCAGTATTTT. Protein sequence: CASSWRRDADTQYF.

This clonotype has just a few counts. This rearrangement joins TRBV29-1 to TRBJ2-4, with 7 bases aligning to TRBD1. Per the germline V gene, CDR1 is SQVTM and CDR2 is ANQGSEA. The CDR3 is 13 amino acids. J gave up 1 base and V 7 bases, and 4 bases lay outside the gene matches. DNA for the CDR3: TGCAGCGCCAAACAGGGGGCCAAAAACATTCAGTACTTC. Its translation is CSAKQGAKNIQYF.

V gene TRBV11-1 combines with J gene TRBJ2-3; 12 positions agree with TRBD2. The V and J ends lost 5 bases and 2 bases, in that order; junction bases with no gene match: 11. Germline loops: CDR1 SGHAT, CDR2 FQDESV (reference sequence). The CDR3 sequence is 18 residues long. CDR3 sequence: CASSLPGTSGSPTDTQYF. Written as DNA, the CDR3 is TGTGCCAGCAGCCTTCCCGGGACTAGCGGGTCCCCCACAGATACGCAGTATTTT.

This clonotype was seen a handful of times. The chain uses TRBV15 and TRBJ1-2, with D possibly being TRBD1 (6 bases). Germline-derived CDR1 and CDR2 are LNHNV and YYDKDF (reference sequence). V was cut by 7 bases and J by 8 bases, with 23 bases left in between. The CDR3 has 15 amino acids. CDR3 loop: CATNPSRGTAWGYTF. In nucleotides, the CDR3 is TGTGCCACCAACCCTAGTAGGGGGACGGCCTGGGGCTACACCTTC.

This clonotype was observed a handful of times. This rearrangement joins TRBV12-3 or TRBV12-4 to TRBJ1-3; maybe TRBD1 (6 bases). There are 14 residues in the CDR3. Trimming pared 9 bases from V and 5 bases from J, leaving 17 bases between. CDR3 DNA sequence: TGTGCCAGTATAGTGGGGGGCCGTCGAAACACCATATATTTT. Its protein is CASIVGGRRNTIYF.

The V and J genes are TRBV29-1 and TRBJ2-7; weak D call: TRBD1 (5 bases). Germline values: CDR1 SQVTM, CDR2 ANQGSEA. This CDR3 contains 14 residues. V was shortened by 2 bases and J by 7 bases, with 18 bases between the two germline ends. CDR3 region: CSVETDTSPGEQYF. The CDR3 region has the DNA TGCAGCGTTGAAACGGACACTTCACCCGGGGAGCAGTACTTC.

The chain has TRBV10-3 and TRBJ1-1, with D perhaps TRBD1 (5 bases). Germline CDR1 is ENHRY and CDR2 is SYGVKD. Deletions cut 6 bases from V and 3 bases from J, with 14 bases between. CDR3 length: 14 amino acids. This CDR3 is CAISPGTRYTEAFF. The CDR3 nucleotides read TGTGCCATCAGCCCCGGGACCAGATACACTGAAGCTTTCTTT.

This chain connects TRBV6-1 to TRBJ1-1; no clear D. V dropped 5 bases and J dropped 4 bases, with 17 bases sitting between them. Germline assignment: CDR1 MNHNS and CDR2 SASEGT. The CDR3 contains 15 residues. CDR3 residues: CASSKPWGVGTEAFF. The CDR3 region has the DNA TGTGCCAGCAGTAAACCGTGGGGAGTCGGCACTGAAGCTTTCTTT.